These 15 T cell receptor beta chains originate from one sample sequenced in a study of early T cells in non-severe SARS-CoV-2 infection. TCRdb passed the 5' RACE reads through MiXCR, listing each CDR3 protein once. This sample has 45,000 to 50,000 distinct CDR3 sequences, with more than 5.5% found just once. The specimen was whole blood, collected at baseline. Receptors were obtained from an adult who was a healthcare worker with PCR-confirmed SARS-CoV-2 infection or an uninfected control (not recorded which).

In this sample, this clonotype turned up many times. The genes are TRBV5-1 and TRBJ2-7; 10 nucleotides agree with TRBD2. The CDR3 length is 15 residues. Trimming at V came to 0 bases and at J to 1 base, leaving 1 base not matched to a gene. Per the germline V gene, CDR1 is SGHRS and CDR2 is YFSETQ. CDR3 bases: TGCGCCAGCAGCTTGGGACTAGCGGGTTCCTACGAGCAGTACTTC. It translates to CASSLGLAGSYEQYF.

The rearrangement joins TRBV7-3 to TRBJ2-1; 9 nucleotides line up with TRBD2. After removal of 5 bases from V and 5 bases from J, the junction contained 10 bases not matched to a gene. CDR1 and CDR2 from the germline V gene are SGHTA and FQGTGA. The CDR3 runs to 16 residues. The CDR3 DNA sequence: TGTGCCAGCAGCCCCGGACATGGGACTAGCAACAATGAGCAGTTCTTC. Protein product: CASSPGHGTSNNEQFF.

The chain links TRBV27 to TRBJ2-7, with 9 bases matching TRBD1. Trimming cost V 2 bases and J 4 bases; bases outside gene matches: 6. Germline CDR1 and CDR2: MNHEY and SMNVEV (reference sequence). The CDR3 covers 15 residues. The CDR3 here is CASSLKGTGTYEQYF. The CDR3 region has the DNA TGTGCCAGCAGTTTAAAAGGGACAGGGACGTACGAGCAGTACTTC.

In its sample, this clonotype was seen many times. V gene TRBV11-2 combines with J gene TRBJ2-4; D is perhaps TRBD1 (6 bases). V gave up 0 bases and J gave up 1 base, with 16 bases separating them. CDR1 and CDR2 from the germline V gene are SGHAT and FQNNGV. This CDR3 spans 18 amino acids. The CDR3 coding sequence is TGTGCCAGCAGCTTAGATCCGCAATCAAGGGGGGCCAAAAACATTCAGTACTTC. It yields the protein CASSLDPQSRGAKNIQYF.

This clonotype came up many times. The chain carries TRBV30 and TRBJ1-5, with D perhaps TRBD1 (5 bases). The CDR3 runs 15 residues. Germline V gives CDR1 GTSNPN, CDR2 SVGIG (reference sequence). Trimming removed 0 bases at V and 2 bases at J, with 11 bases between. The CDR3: CAWSVGGGGNQPQHF. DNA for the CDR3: TGTGCCTGGAGTGTTGGAGGAGGGGGCAATCAGCCCCAGCATTTT.

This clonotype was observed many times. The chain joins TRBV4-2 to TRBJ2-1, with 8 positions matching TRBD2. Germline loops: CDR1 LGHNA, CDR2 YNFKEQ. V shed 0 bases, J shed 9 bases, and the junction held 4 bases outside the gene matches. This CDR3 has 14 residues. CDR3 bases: TGTGCCAGCAGCCAAGAATTAGCGGGATTTGAGCAGTTCTTC. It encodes CASSQELAGFEQFF.

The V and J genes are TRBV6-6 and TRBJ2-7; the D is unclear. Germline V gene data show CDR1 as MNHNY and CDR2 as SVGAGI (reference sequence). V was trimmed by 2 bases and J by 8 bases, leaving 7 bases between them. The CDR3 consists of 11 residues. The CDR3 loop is CASSYTAQQYF. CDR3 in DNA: TGTGCCAGCAGTTACACGGCTCAGCAGTACTTC.

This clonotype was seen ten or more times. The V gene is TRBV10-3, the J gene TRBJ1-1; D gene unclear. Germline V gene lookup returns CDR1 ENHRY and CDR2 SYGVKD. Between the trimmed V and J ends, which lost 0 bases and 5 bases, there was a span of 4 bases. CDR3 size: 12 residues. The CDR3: CAISESGTEAFF. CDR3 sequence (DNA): TGTGCCATCAGTGAGTCGGGGACTGAAGCTTTCTTT.

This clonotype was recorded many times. This chain's CDR3 is CASSFGGINEKLFF. The CDR3 DNA is TGTGCCAGCAGTTTCGGGGGAATAAATGAAAAACTGTTTTTT. This sequence joins TRBV27 and TRBJ1-4; D might be TRBD1 (5 bases). CDR1 and CDR2 (germline): MNHEY, SMNVEV (reference sequence). The V gene lost 3 bases and the J gene lost 5 bases, with 10 bases spanning the gap. The length of the CDR3 is 14 residues.

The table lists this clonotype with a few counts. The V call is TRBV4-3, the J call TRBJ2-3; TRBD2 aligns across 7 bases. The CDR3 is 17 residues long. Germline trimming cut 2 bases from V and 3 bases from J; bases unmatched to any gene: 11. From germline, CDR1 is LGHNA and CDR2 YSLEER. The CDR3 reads CASSQTAGRVVTDTQYF. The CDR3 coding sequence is TGCGCCAGCAGCCAAACAGCGGGGAGAGTGGTAACAGATACGCAGTATTTT.

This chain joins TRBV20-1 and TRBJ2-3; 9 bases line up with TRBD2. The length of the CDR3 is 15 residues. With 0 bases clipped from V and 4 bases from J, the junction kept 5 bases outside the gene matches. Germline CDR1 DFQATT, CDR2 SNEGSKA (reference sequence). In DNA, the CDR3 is TGCAGTGCTAGAGATATTCTAGCGGGGTCAGATACGCAGTATTTT. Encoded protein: CSARDILAGSDTQYF.

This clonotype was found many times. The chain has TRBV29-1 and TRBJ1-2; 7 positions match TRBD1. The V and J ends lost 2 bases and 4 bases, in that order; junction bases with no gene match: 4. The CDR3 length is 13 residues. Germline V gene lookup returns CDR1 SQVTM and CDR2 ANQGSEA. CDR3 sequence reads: CSVETGTVYGYTF. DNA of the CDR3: TGCAGCGTTGAAACGGGGACAGTCTATGGCTACACCTTC. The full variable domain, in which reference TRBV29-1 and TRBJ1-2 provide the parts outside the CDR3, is SAVISQKPSRDICQRGTSLTIQCQVDSQVTMMFWYRQQPGQSLTLIATANQGSEATYESGFVIDKFPISRPNLTFSTLTVSNMSPEDSSIYLCSVETGTVYGYTFGSGTRLTVV.

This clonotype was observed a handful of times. The CDR3 sequence: CASRASYTGELFF. CDR3 DNA sequence: TGTGCCAGCAGAGCAAGTTACACCGGGGAGCTGTTTTTT. The gene calls are TRBV2 and TRBJ2-2; the D is unclear. The CDR3 spans 13 residues. Trimming removed 6 bases at V and 3 bases at J, with 8 bases between. Germline V CDR1 and CDR2: SNHLY, FYNNEI.

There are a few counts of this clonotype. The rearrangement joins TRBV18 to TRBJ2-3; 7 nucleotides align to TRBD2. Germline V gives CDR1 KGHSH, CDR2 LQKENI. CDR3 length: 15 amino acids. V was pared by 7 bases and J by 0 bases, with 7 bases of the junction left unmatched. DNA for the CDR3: TGTGCCAGCTGCATTAGCGGGTCTAGCACAGATACGCAGTATTTT. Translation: CASCISGSSTDTQYF.

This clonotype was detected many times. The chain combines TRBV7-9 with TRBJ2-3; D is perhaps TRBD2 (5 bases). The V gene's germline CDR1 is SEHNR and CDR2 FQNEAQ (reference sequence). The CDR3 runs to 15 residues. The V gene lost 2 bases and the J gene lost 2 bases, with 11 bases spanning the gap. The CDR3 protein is CASSLRSGITDTQYF. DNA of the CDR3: TGTGCCAGCAGCTTACGGTCGGGAATCACAGATACGCAGTATTTT.